Listed below are T cell receptor beta chains from one sample, sequenced in a study of blood T cell repertoires in COVID-19. Profiled with immunoSEQ multiplex PCR; TCRdb holds only in-frame clones, not every one. The sample records under 450,000 clones, about 90% being singletons. The specimen sequenced was PBMCs or T cells enriched from blood (not recorded which). Receptors originate from a woman aged 30 to 39 who had recovered from COVID-19. Both conserved end residues are part of each CDR3. Each record gives: D gene, clone size, J gene, V gene, CDR3 protein, CDR3 DNA. The D gene is left open where the match is weak. Not every row has a clone size; where given, it reads once, few, many or a size class.

.,few,TRBJ1-2,TRBV7-9,CASKPLTANYGYTF,TGTGCCAGTAAACCGTTGACAGCAAACTATGGCTACACCTTC
.,.,TRBJ1-4,TRBV14,CASSQENRVVREKLFF,TGTGCCAGCAGCCAAGAAAACAGGGTCGTGCGAGAAAAACTGTTTTTT
.,.,TRBJ2-7,TRBV10-3,CAISEPGGGGGFEQYF,TGTGCCATCAGTGAGCCGGGGGGAGGGGGAGGGTTCGAGCAGTACTTC
.,once,TRBJ2-1,TRBV19,CASSFGTGNNEQFF,TGTGCCAGTAGTTTTGGGACTGGCAACAATGAGCAGTTCTTC
TRBD2,.,TRBJ2-3,TRBV9,CASSVGLAAGSDTQYF,TGTGCCAGCAGCGTTGGACTAGCGGCGGGATCAGATACGCAGTATTTT
.,.,TRBJ1-4,TRBV7-9,CASSFSRVNNEKLFF,TGTGCCAGCAGCTTCAGCAGGGTCAATAATGAAAAACTGTTTTTT
.,.,TRBJ1-5,TRBV6-4,CASSASSNQPQHF,TGTGCCAGCAGTGCAAGCAGCAATCAGCCCCAGCATTTT
.,once,TRBJ2-7,TRBV28,CASSGYEQYF,TGTGCCAGCAGCGGGTACGAGCAGTACTTC
.,.,TRBJ2-7,TRBV5-1,CASSLGSQGEQYF,TGCGCCAGCAGCTTGGGCAGCCAGGGCGAGCAGTACTTC
.,.,TRBJ1-3,TRBV28,CASNPTDRRGNTIYF,TGTGCCAGCAACCCGACCGACAGGAGGGGAAACACCATATATTTT
TRBD2,.,TRBJ2-1,TRBV19,CASKKTSGRSTNYEQFF,TGTGCCAGTAAGAAGACTAGCGGGAGATCAACTAACTATGAGCAGTTCTTC
TRBD2,.,TRBJ2-1,TRBV28,CASRGLAGGDGYNEQFF,TGTGCCAGCAGGGGACTAGCGGGGGGCGATGGCTACAATGAGCAGTTCTTC
TRBD1,.,TRBJ1-1,TRBV28,CASSRTGGNTEAFF,TGTGCCAGCAGTAGGACAGGGGGTAATACTGAAGCTTTCTTT
TRBD1,.,TRBJ2-7,TRBV18,CASSPGTEDYEQYF,TGTGCCAGCTCACCAGGGACAGAGGACTACGAGCAGTACTTC
.,.,TRBJ2-3,TRBV2,CASSGWVALGADTQYF,TGTGCCAGCAGTGGGTGGGTAGCCCTTGGAGCAGATACGCAGTATTTT
TRBD2,.,TRBJ2-7,TRBV11-2,CASSLSSGTNSYEQYF,TGTGCCAGCAGCTTGTCCTCCGGGACTAACTCCTACGAGCAGTACTTC
.,.,TRBJ2-7,TRBV5-1,CASSLAGGGSYEQYF,TGCGCCAGCAGCTTGGCCGGCGGGGGCAGCTACGAGCAGTACTTC
TRBD1,once,TRBJ1-4,TRBV9,CASSATLTGVGTNEKLFF,TGTGCCAGCAGCGCAACTTTAACAGGGGTCGGAACTAATGAAAAACTGTTTTTT
.,.,TRBJ2-5,TRBV16,CASSPLYQETQYF,TGTGCCAGCAGTCCACTGTACCAAGAGACCCAGTACTTC